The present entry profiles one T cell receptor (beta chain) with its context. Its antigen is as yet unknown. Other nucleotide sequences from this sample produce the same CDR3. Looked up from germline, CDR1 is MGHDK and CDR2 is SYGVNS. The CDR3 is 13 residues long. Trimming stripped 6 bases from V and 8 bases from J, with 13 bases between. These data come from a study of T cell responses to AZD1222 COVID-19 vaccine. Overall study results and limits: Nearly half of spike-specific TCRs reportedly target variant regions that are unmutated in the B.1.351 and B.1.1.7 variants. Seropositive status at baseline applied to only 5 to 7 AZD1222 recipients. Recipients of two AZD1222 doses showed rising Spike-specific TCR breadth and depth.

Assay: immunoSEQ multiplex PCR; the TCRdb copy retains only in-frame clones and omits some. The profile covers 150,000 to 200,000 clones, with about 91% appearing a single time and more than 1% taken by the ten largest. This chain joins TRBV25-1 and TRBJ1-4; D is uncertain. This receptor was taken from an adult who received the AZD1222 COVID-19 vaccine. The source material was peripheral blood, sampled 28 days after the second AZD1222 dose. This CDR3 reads CASSWVLGEKLFF. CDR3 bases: TGTGCCAGCAGCTGGGTTTTAGGCGAAAAACTGTTTTTT.